Shown below are 23 T cell receptor beta chains from a single sample sequenced in a study of T cell responses to AZD1222 COVID-19 vaccine. Using immunoSEQ multiplex PCR, the repertoire was profiled, and TCRdb retains in-frame clones only, with some absent. The sample lists about 75,000 clones; around 88% were seen once. The input for sequencing was peripheral blood, taken 28 days after the second dose of the MenACWY control vaccine. The receptors come from an adult who received the MenACWY meningococcal vaccine as a control.

The genes are TRBV6-2 or TRBV6-3 and TRBJ1-5, with 9 nucleotides matching TRBD1. The CDR3 sequence is 16 residues long. The V gene end was trimmed by 2 bases and the J gene end by 3 bases; junction bases not matched to a gene: 5. Germline V gene lookup returns CDR1 MNHEY and CDR2 SVGEGT. The CDR3 loop reads CASSYGTGRNNQPQHF. In DNA, the CDR3 is TGTGCCAGCAGTTACGGGACAGGGAGGAACAATCAGCCCCAGCATTTT.

The rearrangement links TRBV5-1 to TRBJ1-1, with D unclear. The germline gives CDR1 SGHRS, CDR2 YFSETQ. The germline V and J ends were trimmed by 0 bases and 4 bases, with 13 bases remaining between them. There are 15 residues in the CDR3. CDR3 in amino acids: CASSLGGGSGTEAFF. In DNA, the CDR3 is TGCGCCAGCAGCTTGGGGGGAGGGTCAGGCACTGAAGCTTTCTTT. The whole variable domain, filled in from reference TRBV5-1 and TRBJ1-1, reads KAGVTQTPRYLIKTRGQQVTLSCSPISGHRSVSWYQQTPGQGLQFLFEYFSETQRNKGNFPGRFSGRQFSNSRSEMNVSTLELGDSALYLCASSLGGGSGTEAFFGQGTRLTVV.

The chain carries TRBV6-5 and TRBJ1-2; TRBD1 matches 10 bases. The junction had 3 bases not matched to a gene; V was cut back by 7 bases and J by 4 bases. This CDR3 contains 13 residues. Germline V gene data show CDR1 as MNHEY and CDR2 as SVGAGI. CDR3 nucleotides: TGTGCCAGCATAGGACAGGGGGTCTATGGCTACACCTTC. Encoded protein: CASIGQGVYGYTF.

This rearrangement joins TRBV21-1 to TRBJ2-5; the DNA was not compared with TRBD2, the D call given in the table. TRBV21-1 is a pseudogene. There are 17 residues in the CDR3. Here the CDR3 reads CASSTNESWGLRETQYF. The CDR3 DNA reads TGTGCCAGCAGCACTAATGAAAGCTGGGGACTGCGGGAGACCCAGTACTTC.

The CDR3 sequence: CASTPGTFTEAFF. The CDR3 DNA is TGTGCCAGCACCCCTGGGACTTTCACTGAAGCTTTCTTT. This chain links TRBV5-4 with TRBJ1-1; a weak D match, TRBD1 (5 bases). The CDR3 runs to 13 residues. Trimming left V 6 bases short and J 4 bases short, with 13 bases between. Germline lookup yields CDR1 SGHNT and CDR2 YYREEE (reference sequence).

The V gene is TRBV4-1, the J gene TRBJ1-1; TRBD1 matches at 11 bases. This CDR3 region has 15 residues. V dropped 2 bases and J dropped 5; count of bases not matched to a gene: 4. Germline loops: CDR1 MGHRA, CDR2 YSYEKL. Written as DNA, the CDR3 is TGCGCCAGCAGCCAACCGGGACAGGGGGTTACTGAAGCTTTCTTT. Translating it yields CASSQPGQGVTEAFF.

This chain links TRBV4-1 with TRBJ2-6; D possibly matches TRBD1 or TRBD2 (7 bases each). Deletions cut 11 bases from V and 0 bases from J, with 17 bases between. The germline V gene encodes CDR1 MGHRA and CDR2 YSYEKL. The CDR3 has 16 amino acids. DNA for the CDR3: TGCGCCCGGGGCGCAGGGGGGGCCTCTGGGGCCAACGTCCTGACTTTC. This encodes CARGAGGASGANVLTF.

V usage is TRBV29-1 and J usage is TRBJ2-3; D not resolved. Germline V gene sequence: CDR1 SQVTM, CDR2 ANQGSEA. V shed 2 bases and J shed 1 base, with 10 bases lying between them. The CDR3 covers 14 residues. For the CDR3, the DNA is TGCAGCGTTGAATGGGCCAGCCGCACAGATACGCAGTATTTT. Residues: CSVEWASRTDTQYF.

This chain connects TRBV9 to TRBJ1-2; 7 bases fit TRBD1. CDR3 length: 13 amino acids. Germline-derived CDR1 and CDR2 are SGDLS and YYNGEE. V was pared by 0 bases and J by 10 bases, with 6 bases of the junction left unmatched. The CDR3 protein is CASSVDVQGDYTF. The CDR3 DNA sequence: TGTGCCAGCAGCGTAGATGTCCAGGGGGACTACACCTTC.

The chain is built from TRBV7-9 and TRBJ1-2; D ambiguous. Germline V CDR1 and CDR2: SEHNR, FQNEAQ (reference sequence). The CDR3 is 14 amino acids. Trimming pared 2 bases from V and 5 bases from J, leaving 12 bases between. The CDR3 region has the DNA TGTGCCAGCAGCTTACCCTTTGGCGCATATGGCTACACCTTC. Its translation is CASSLPFGAYGYTF.

The chain has TRBV11-2 and TRBJ2-3; D is uncertain. The V end was cut by 5 bases, the J end by 5 bases, with 14 bases between. This CDR3 region has 14 residues. Germline V gives CDR1 SGHAT, CDR2 FQNNGV. CDR3 in DNA: TGTGCCAGCAGCCCCGCGATGGGTGGAGATACGCAGTATTTT. Translated, it gives CASSPAMGGDTQYF.

The gene calls are TRBV25-1 and TRBJ1-4; no firm D call. Trimming removed 3 bases from V and 7 bases from J, with 15 bases in between. The CDR3 runs 15 residues. Germline lookup yields CDR1 MGHDK and CDR2 SYGVNS. CDR3 sequence: CASSEQVLLGEKLFF. In DNA, the CDR3 is TGTGCCAGCAGTGAGCAGGTCTTACTAGGTGAAAAACTGTTTTTT.

CDR3 amino acids: CASKTGGRAEAFF. For the CDR3, the DNA is TGTGCCAGCAAAACAGGGGGCCGGGCTGAAGCTTTCTTT. The genes are TRBV27 and TRBJ1-1; the match to TRBD1 covers 9 bases. The V segment lost 7 bases and the J segment 6 bases; nucleotides outside the gene matches: 6. CDR1 and CDR2 from the germline V gene are MNHEY and SMNVEV (reference sequence). The CDR3 loop spans 13 amino acids.

The chain joins TRBV6-5 to TRBJ1-1; 7 nucleotides align to TRBD1. V shed 2 bases and J 4 bases; nucleotides not matched to a gene: 1. Germline V gene sequence: CDR1 MNHEY, CDR2 SVGAGI. This CDR3 comprises 13 residues. This chain's CDR3 is CASSYDRVTEAFF. In DNA, the CDR3 is TGTGCCAGCAGTTACGACAGGGTCACTGAAGCTTTCTTT.

V and J are TRBV7-2 and TRBJ1-4; TRBD1 might be the D (5 bases). Germline lookup yields CDR1 SGHTA and CDR2 FQGNSA. The CDR3 covers 13 residues. The V gene lost 5 bases and the J gene lost 8 bases, with 12 bases spanning the gap. In nucleotides, the CDR3 is TGTGCCAGCAGCGTGGTTGGGACGGAAAAACTGTTTTTT. Amino acid sequence: CASSVVGTEKLFF.

This clone was seen only once. The J gene is TRBJ2-7, the V gene TRBV24-1; 9 nucleotides align to TRBD1. Germline V gene sequence: CDR1 KGHDR, CDR2 SFDVKD. J gave up 3 bases and V 6 bases, and 5 bases lay outside the gene matches. This CDR3 region has 14 residues. The CDR3 sequence: CATSSETGGYEQYF. CDR3 coding DNA: TGTGCCACCAGTTCCGAGACAGGGGGCTACGAGCAGTACTTC.

The CDR3 spells CASSLDPGLDSPLHF. The CDR3 nucleotides read TGTGCCAGCAGCTTAGATCCAGGGTTGGATTCACCCCTCCACTTT. V and J are TRBV7-2 and TRBJ1-6; tentatively, D is TRBD1 (5 bases). The CDR3 covers 15 residues. V was clipped by 1 base and J by 8 bases, with 12 bases between them. Germline loops: CDR1 SGHTA, CDR2 FQGNSA.

The CDR3 DNA sequence: TGTGCCAGCAGTCAATTGACAGGGGATCAGCCCCAGCATTTT. Translated: CASSQLTGDQPQHF. The chain recombines TRBV6-2 or TRBV6-3 with TRBJ1-5; 8 nucleotides align to TRBD1. Losses at the gene ends were 5 bases for V and 5 bases for J; bases not matched to a gene: 5. Germline V gives CDR1 MNHEY, CDR2 SVGEGT. The CDR3 covers 14 residues.

The rearrangement uses TRBV19 and TRBJ1-1; TRBD1 might be the D (5 bases). Germline loops: CDR1 LNHDA, CDR2 SQIVND (reference sequence). Trimming took 7 bases from V and 0 from J, leaving 12 bases between them. This CDR3 region has 14 residues. For the CDR3, the DNA is TGTGCCAGTACTAAGACAGACATGAACACTGAAGCTTTCTTT. Its protein product is CASTKTDMNTEAFF.

The J gene is TRBJ2-7, the V gene TRBV4-3, with unresolved D. V lost 0 bases, J lost 0 bases, and 12 bases lay in between. This CDR3 is 16 amino acids long. Germline V gene data show CDR1 as LGHNA and CDR2 as YSLEER. The CDR3 loop reads CASSQELGTASYEQYF. For the CDR3, the DNA is TGCGCCAGCAGCCAAGAACTGGGCACAGCCTCCTACGAGCAGTACTTC.

The V gene is TRBV2, the J gene TRBJ1-4; D ambiguous. Per the germline V gene, CDR1 is SNHLY and CDR2 is FYNNEI. This CDR3 contains 13 residues. The CDR3 nucleotides are TGTGGCCTGGGTGGGAAAACTAATGAAAAACTGTTTTTT. This encodes CGLGGKTNEKLFF.

This clone was detected only once. J is TRBJ1-5 and V is TRBV7-2, with D unclear. V dropped 5 bases and J dropped 5 bases, with 10 bases sitting between them. This CDR3 is 13 amino acids long. From germline, CDR1 is SGHTA and CDR2 FQGNSA. The CDR3 is CASSQSLDQPQHF. For the CDR3, the DNA is TGTGCCAGCAGCCAATCTCTCGATCAGCCCCAGCATTTT. The complete variable domain, with remaining parts taken from reference TRBV7-2 and TRBJ1-5, reads GAGVSQSPSNKVTEKGKDVELRCDPISGHTALYWYRQSLGQGLEFLIYFQGNSAPDKSGLPSDRFSAERTGGSVSTLTIQRTQQEDSAVYLCASSQSLDQPQHFGDGTRLSIL.

The CDR3 DNA reads TGCGCCAGCAGCCAAGAACGGGTAGTTGGCTCATATGGCTACACCTTC. It encodes CASSQERVVGSYGYTF. The chain is built from TRBV4-3 and TRBJ1-2; no definite D call. Per the germline V gene, CDR1 is LGHNA and CDR2 is YSLEER. Trimming removed 0 bases at V and 5 bases at J, with 16 bases between. CDR3 length: 16 residues.